The clone carrying this T cell receptor beta chain has at least ten counts. This record belongs to a study of neurological immune-mediated disorders. TCRdb independently ran MiXCR on the 5' RACE reads; one entry per CDR3 protein. The repertoire holds approximately 82,000 distinct CDR3 sequences, with about 13% as singletons. Described time point: longitudinal time-point 2. PBMCs stored at -80 C, 2 million in total, were the source of the unsorted libraries. The CDR3 covers 15 residues. CDR1 and CDR2 (germline): SGHRS, YFSETQ. V was clipped by 5 bases and J by 11 bases; unmatched bases: 15. The specimen sequenced was PBMCs. J is TRBJ2-5 and V is TRBV5-1; 10 bases are a match to TRBD1. This TCR was recovered from a female donor with HTLV-1-associated myelopathy (HAM/TSP). The CDR3 is CASSPDPGTGEHQYF. The CDR3 DNA reads as TGCGCCAGCAGTCCCGACCCCGGGACAGGGGAGCATCAGTACTTC.